Shown below are 20 T cell receptor beta chains from a single sample sequenced in a study of radiotherapy plus CTLA-4 blockade in lung cancer. TCRdb's table, derived via immunoSEQ multiplex PCR, lists solely in-frame clones and lacks some. The repertoire holds 70,000 to 95,000 clones, with approximately 82% as singletons. The sample in question was peripheral blood, obtained from a patient treated with radiotherapy plus ipilimumab. The source is a human donor with non-small cell lung cancer that progressed on radiotherapy plus ipilimumab.

CDR3 amino acids: CASSHWDTDTQYF. The CDR3, as DNA: TGTGCCAGCAGCCACTGGGACACAGATACGCAGTATTTT. The V gene is TRBV9, the J gene TRBJ2-3; D gene unclear. Trimming removed 4 bases from V and 2 bases from J, with 8 bases in between. CDR1 is SGDLS and CDR2 is YYNGEE in the germline V gene. This CDR3 contains 13 residues.

V is TRBV6-5 and J is TRBJ2-1, with 7 bases aligning to TRBD1. Germline V lookup: CDR1 MNHEY, CDR2 SVGAGI. The CDR3 contains 15 residues. V was pared by 2 bases and J by 2 bases, with 3 bases of the junction left unmatched. The CDR3 nucleotides read TGTGCCAGCAGTTACCACAGGGGACCCTACAATGAGCAGTTCTTC. Its translation: CASSYHRGPYNEQFF.

CDR3 sequence: CASSLPGQGAPNSPLHF. CDR3 DNA sequence: TGTGCCAGCAGTCTTCCGGGACAGGGGGCCCCTAATTCACCCCTCCACTTT. This rearrangement joins TRBV28 to TRBJ1-6, with 12 bases lining up with TRBD1. V was pared by 5 bases and J by 6 bases, with 8 bases of the junction left unmatched. The CDR3 sequence is 17 residues long. CDR1 MDHEN and CDR2 SYDVKM come from the germline V gene.

V and J are TRBV19 and TRBJ1-4, with 7 nucleotides matching TRBD1. This CDR3 comprises 14 residues. J lost 7 bases, V lost 6 bases, and 8 bases had no gene match. Germline CDR1 and CDR2: LNHDA and SQIVND (reference sequence). Written as DNA, the CDR3 is TGTGCCAGTAGCCCCGGAAGGGGGCTTGAAAAACTGTTTTTT. Translation gives CASSPGRGLEKLFF.

This sequence joins TRBV5-6 and TRBJ2-3; 8 bases line up with TRBD2. The CDR3 extends over 16 amino acids. CDR1 and CDR2 (germline): SGHDT, YYEEEE. V gave up 5 bases and J gave up 2 bases; unmatched junction bases: 10. In DNA form, the CDR3 reads TGTGCCAGCAGACTCGAGCGGGGGCGTCCCACAGATACGCAGTATTTT. Its protein is CASRLERGRPTDTQYF.

The chain combines TRBV7-8 with TRBJ2-1; 8 bases fit TRBD1. This CDR3 region has 17 residues. Germline lookup yields CDR1 SGHVS and CDR2 FQNEAQ. Unmatched junction bases numbered 14, after V lost 5 bases and J lost 5 bases. The CDR3 sequence: CASSGGTGSLGNNEQFF. In DNA form, the CDR3 reads TGTGCCAGCAGCGGCGGGACAGGCAGTTTGGGAAACAATGAGCAGTTCTTC.

The rearrangement links TRBV27 to TRBJ2-3, with TRBD1 as a possible D gene (6 bases). V was shortened by 4 bases and J by 3 bases, with 14 bases between the two germline ends. Per the germline V gene, CDR1 is MNHEY and CDR2 is SMNVEV (reference sequence). The CDR3 is 15 amino acids. The CDR3 loop reads CASSSFLRGTDTQYF. Written as DNA, the CDR3 is TGTGCCAGCAGTTCCTTCTTGAGGGGGACAGATACGCAGTATTTT.

This clone came up once. This chain's CDR3 is CASSEWGGTGDEKLFF. The CDR3, as DNA: TGTGCCAGCAGTGAATGGGGGGGGACAGGGGATGAAAAACTGTTTTTT. The V and J genes are TRBV25-1 and TRBJ1-4; 10 bases fit TRBD1. The CDR3 covers 16 residues. Germline V gene lookup returns CDR1 MGHDK and CDR2 SYGVNS. V was clipped by 1 base and J by 6 bases; unmatched bases: 5.

By frequency in the sample, this clone is medium-sized. The chain links TRBV28 to TRBJ1-1; perhaps TRBD1 as D (5 bases). Germline V lookup: CDR1 MDHEN, CDR2 SYDVKM. This CDR3 has 14 residues. With 5 bases removed from V and 7 bases from J, the gap between germline ends came to 17 bases. CDR3 region: CASSVQGLGVEAFF. DNA for the CDR3: TGTGCCAGCAGTGTCCAGGGCCTCGGAGTTGAAGCTTTCTTT.

V usage is TRBV5-1 and J usage is TRBJ1-1; D not certain. The CDR3 is made up of 14 amino acids. Germline V gives CDR1 SGHRS, CDR2 YFSETQ. V shed 1 base and J shed 4 bases, with 11 bases lying between them. CDR3 DNA sequence: TGCGCCAGCAGCTTGTTAGGGTTGGGCACTGAAGCTTTCTTT. It yields the protein CASSLLGLGTEAFF.

The chain uses TRBV29-1 and TRBJ1-2; 8 positions match TRBD1. CDR3 length: 13 amino acids. Per the germline V gene, CDR1 is SQVTM and CDR2 is ANQGSEA. Trimming took 4 bases from V and 8 from J; bases not matched to a gene: 9. CDR3 DNA sequence: TGCAGCGTTGGAGAGACAGGGGTGGGGGGCTACACCTTC. This sequence encodes CSVGETGVGGYTF.

This clone occurred a few times. The chain joins TRBV28 to TRBJ2-7; 7 positions agree with TRBD2. Trimming at V came to 2 bases and at J to 4 bases, leaving 8 bases not matched to a gene. Germline V gene sequence: CDR1 MDHEN, CDR2 SYDVKM. The CDR3 extends over 15 amino acids. The CDR3 DNA follows: TGTGCCAGCAGTTTAGGGGGGAGGGCCGTGTACGAGCAGTACTTC. It encodes CASSLGGRAVYEQYF.

V and J are TRBV21-1 and TRBJ2-5; the D segment call TRBD1 is taken from the table without a DNA check. TRBV21-1 is termed a pseudogene. The CDR3 extends over 14 amino acids. CDR3 nucleotide sequence: TGTGCCAGCAGCAAATTAACAGCCCAAGAGACCCAGTACTTC. Residues: CASSKLTAQETQYF.

J is TRBJ1-1 and V is TRBV6-5, with D perhaps matching TRBD1 (6 bases). V was pared by 6 bases and J by 1 base, with 9 bases between. The length of the CDR3 is 13 residues. CDR1 and CDR2 (germline): MNHEY, SVGAGI. The CDR3 coding sequence is TGTGCCAGCAGGAGGACAGAGAACACTGAAGCTTTCTTT. It specifies CASRRTENTEAFF.

This clone was observed a single time. This chain uses TRBV9 with TRBJ1-5; maybe TRBD1 (5 bases). Between the trimmed V and J ends, which lost 0 bases and 4 bases, there was a span of 11 bases. The CDR3 consists of 15 residues. Germline V gene lookup returns CDR1 SGDLS and CDR2 YYNGEE. CDR3 DNA: TGTGCCAGCAGCGTAGCGCCGGGGGTAAATCAGCCCCAGCATTTT. The encoded protein is CASSVAPGVNQPQHF.

This sequence joins TRBV4-3 and TRBJ1-4, with 9 bases that match TRBD1. The CDR3 is made up of 16 amino acids. Germline V CDR1 and CDR2: LGHNA, YSLEER. V lost 4 bases and J lost 3; bases outside the gene matches: 6. The CDR3 DNA follows: TGCGCCAGCAGCCTGGGGACAGGGTGGGCTAATGAAAAACTGTTTTTT. Amino acid sequence: CASSLGTGWANEKLFF.

The chain carries TRBV5-4 and TRBJ2-3; 9 positions agree with TRBD1. CDR3 length: 15 residues. Per the germline V gene, CDR1 is SGHNT and CDR2 is YYREEE (reference sequence). V shed 4 bases and J 3 bases; nucleotides not matched to a gene: 6. CDR3 region: CASSPGQGRTDTQYF. The CDR3 DNA is TGTGCCAGCAGCCCTGGACAGGGGCGGACAGATACGCAGTATTTT.

The chain uses TRBV4-3 and TRBJ1-2, with a weak D call TRBD1 (5 bases). Per germline, CDR1 LGHNA and CDR2 YSLEER. Trimming took 0 bases from V and 5 from J, leaving 16 bases between them. The CDR3 extends over 16 amino acids. CDR3 nucleotide sequence: TGCGCCAGCAGCCAAGATTGGGGGGGAGGTGGGTATGGCTACACCTTC. Protein product: CASSQDWGGGGYGYTF.

The chain uses TRBV4-3 and TRBJ2-7; TRBD1 matches 9 bases. The V segment lost 0 bases and the J segment 4 bases; nucleotides outside the gene matches: 10. This CDR3 region has 17 residues. In germline, CDR1 is LGHNA, CDR2 YSLEER. DNA of the CDR3: TGCGCCAGCAGCCAAGAGTGGGGGACAGGGACATCATACGAGCAGTACTTC. Translated, it gives CASSQEWGTGTSYEQYF.

This chain joins TRBV28 and TRBJ2-2, with D maybe TRBD1 (5 bases). Germline V gene lookup returns CDR1 MDHEN and CDR2 SYDVKM. The CDR3 is 14 amino acids. V was clipped by 9 bases and J by 4 bases, with 15 bases between them. This CDR3 reads CASYPQGATGELFF. For the CDR3, the DNA is TGTGCCAGTTACCCGCAAGGGGCCACCGGGGAGCTGTTTTTT.